The 16 T cell receptor beta chains presented below share a single source sample, sequenced in a study of T cells expressing NK-cell markers. Reprocessing the 5' RACE reads, TCRdb reports a single entry for every CDR3 protein and omits DNA. This table lists approximately 460,000 distinct CDR3 sequences. The specimen was blood T cells: a sorted CD56 or NKG2C T cell subset, CD4+ or CD8+ T cells, or bulk PBMC T cells (not recorded which). The receptors originated from a woman aged 18 to 69 in good health.

The CDR3: CASSFGDGNEKLFF. The chain combines TRBV5-1 with TRBJ1-4. This CDR3 has 14 residues. Germline CDR1 SGHRS, CDR2 YFSETQ.

V is TRBV12-3 or TRBV12-4 and J is TRBJ2-5; TCRdb calls TRBD2, which cannot be checked without DNA. The length of the CDR3 is 12 residues. The CDR3 here is CASSLSPQGQYF.

The gene calls are TRBV6-2 or TRBV6-3 and TRBJ2-2; absent DNA, TCRdb's TRBD2 call cannot be checked. Per the germline V gene, CDR1 is MNHEY and CDR2 is SVGEGT. The CDR3 runs 21 residues. CDR3 sequence reads: CASSIDRRLAGVFVNTGELFF.

The CDR3: CASSPLAGNNEQFF. The chain employs TRBV18 and TRBJ2-1; TCRdb's D call of TRBD2 is untestable without DNA. Germline CDR1 is KGHSH and CDR2 is LQKENI. CDR3 length: 14 residues.

This rearrangement joins TRBV7-3 to TRBJ1-1; TCRdb's D call, TRBD1, is unchecked because there is no DNA. The CDR3 extends over 12 amino acids. In germline, CDR1 is SGHTA, CDR2 FQGTGA. The CDR3 sequence: CASSFRDSEAFF.

The V and J genes are TRBV12-3 or TRBV12-4 and TRBJ1-1. The CDR3 has 11 residues. This chain's CDR3 is CASGLNTEAFF.

This sequence joins TRBV5-1 and TRBJ1-2; TCRdb calls TRBD1, which cannot be checked without DNA. The germline gives CDR1 SGHRS, CDR2 YFSETQ. This CDR3 is 15 amino acids long. CDR3 in amino acids: CASSPGWDSLYGYTF.

V usage is TRBV29-1 and J usage is TRBJ2-5. The CDR3 totals 12 residues. Germline-derived CDR1 and CDR2 are SQVTM and ANQGSEA. The CDR3: CSSRAQIETQYF.

The rearrangement links TRBV6-5 to TRBJ2-7; TCRdb gives TRBD1 as the D gene, but with no DNA this cannot be confirmed. This CDR3 region has 15 residues. Germline CDR1 reads MNHEY; CDR2 reads SVGAGI. The CDR3 here is CASSYGAAPKGEQYF.

CDR3 residues: CSARQQGSNQPQHF. V usage is TRBV20-1 and J usage is TRBJ1-5; checking the TCRdb D call of TRBD1 is not possible without DNA. This CDR3 comprises 14 residues. The germline gives CDR1 DFQATT, CDR2 SNEGSKA (reference sequence).

This sequence joins TRBV6-1 and TRBJ2-1; TCRdb proposes TRBD2, but this gene call is untestable without DNA. CDR1 MNHNS and CDR2 SASEGT come from the germline V gene. CDR3 length: 15 amino acids. The CDR3 spells CASTVTSGGAGEQFF.

The chain couples TRBV7-2 to TRBJ2-2; TCRdb outputs TRBD1, but without DNA this stays unchecked. The germline CDR1 and CDR2 sequences are SGHTA and FQGNSA. The CDR3 consists of 16 residues. CDR3 amino acids: CASSEGGGGNTGELFF.

The V and J genes are TRBV5-6 and TRBJ2-1; the TCRdb D gene call, TRBD1, has no DNA to confirm it. This CDR3 has 14 amino acids. The germline V gene has CDR1 SGHDT and CDR2 YYEEEE. The CDR3 is CASQYRPGANEQFF.

The chain links TRBV14 to TRBJ2-1; TCRdb lists TRBD2, though no DNA is available to test this call. Per germline, CDR1 SGHDN and CDR2 FVKESK. The CDR3 is 14 residues long. The CDR3 is CASSRDLSYNEQFF.

This chain connects TRBV20-1 to TRBJ2-7; TCRdb picks TRBD2, but there is no DNA to check that call. Germline V gene sequence: CDR1 DFQATT, CDR2 SNEGSKA (reference sequence). CDR3 length: 13 residues. CDR3 residues: CSARSERAYEQYF.

This chain connects TRBV30 to TRBJ1-1. The CDR3 covers 13 residues. Germline assignment: CDR1 GTSNPN and CDR2 SVGIG (reference sequence). CDR3 protein: CAWNTRWNTEAFF.